The 16 T cell receptor beta chains listed next were all sequenced from one sample in a study of CD8+CD57+ T cells in acquired aplastic anemia. The template for TCR beta VDJ and CDR3 sequence profiling was genomic DNA. TCRdb called the reads again in MiXCR, with one record for every CDR3 protein. Of approximately 190,000 distinct CDR3 sequences in the sample, just under 50% were seen once. Individuals selected for sequencing had exhibited CD8+CD57+ cell expansion on flow cytometry. The sequenced material came from sorted CD4+, CD8+, or CD8+CD57+ T cells (not recorded which) from PBMCs. These receptors came from a human donor with aplastic anemia.

The DNA of the CDR3 is TGTGCCAGCAGCTTATCACAGGGCACCCACAATGAGCAGTTCTTC. This sequence encodes CASSLSQGTHNEQFF. The genes are TRBV11-2 and TRBJ2-1; D is possibly TRBD1 (6 bases). With 2 bases removed from V and 5 bases from J, the gap between germline ends came to 13 bases. CDR3 length: 15 amino acids. The germline gives CDR1 SGHAT, CDR2 FQNNGV.

This clonotype appeared a few times. This rearrangement joins TRBV2 to TRBJ1-3, with D possibly TRBD1 on 6 matching bases. Germline-derived CDR1 and CDR2 are SNHLY and FYNNEI. The CDR3 is 14 amino acids. Trimming took off 5 bases at V and 1 base at J, with 9 bases between the two ends. CDR3 nucleotides: TGTGCCAGCAGTAAAGGGGGATCTGGAAACACCATATATTTT. Its protein product is CASSKGGSGNTIYF.

Ten or more counts support this clonotype. V and J are TRBV6-6 and TRBJ2-7; tentative D call: TRBD1 (6 bases). The CDR3 is 13 residues long. Trimming stripped 4 bases from V and 3 bases from J, with 10 bases between. Germline-derived CDR1 and CDR2 are MNHNY and SVGAGI (reference sequence). CDR3 coding DNA: TGTGCCAGCAGTTTTGGCAGGGGCTACGAGCAGTACTTC. This sequence encodes CASSFGRGYEQYF.

The table lists this clonotype with many counts. The chain is built from TRBV6-1 and TRBJ2-1, with 7 bases identical to TRBD2. Germline CDR1 is MNHNS and CDR2 is SASEGT. The trim removed 7 bases at V and 5 bases at J, leaving 11 bases unmatched. CDR3 size: 15 residues. The CDR3 loop reads CASTLGGEGNNEQFF. The CDR3 nucleotides are TGTGCCAGCACCCTGGGGGGGGAGGGGAACAATGAGCAGTTCTTC.

Of note for this clonotype: At one of its ends the junction is not consistent with the germline gene, which may arise from a read error. The J gene is TRBJ2-5, the V gene TRBV20-1, with TRBD1 identical over 9 bases. Looked up from germline, CDR1 is DFQATT and CDR2 is SNEGSKA (reference sequence). The CDR3 loop spans 15 amino acids. In DNA form, the CDR3 reads TGCAGTGCCAGAGGTGGGACAGGGCTAGGGGAGACCCAGTACTTC. Translation: CSARGGTGLGETQYF.

This clonotype was detected only a few times. This chain connects TRBV2 to TRBJ1-2; TRBD1 aligns across 8 bases. CDR3 length: 13 residues. The ends lost 8 bases at V and 5 bases at J; junction bases unmatched: 7. Per the germline V gene, CDR1 is SNHLY and CDR2 is FYNNEI. CDR3 residues: CASSGGALYGYTF. Here the CDR3 DNA reads TGTGCCAGCTCAGGGGGCGCTTTATATGGCTACACCTTC.

The chain joins TRBV2 to TRBJ2-5; D unclear. The CDR3 spans 12 residues. CDR1 and CDR2 (germline): SNHLY, FYNNEI. Trimming cost V 7 bases and J 1 base, with 7 bases left between them. The CDR3 sequence is CASIHSQETQYF. The CDR3 bases are TGTGCCAGCATCCATTCCCAAGAGACCCAGTACTTC.

This clonotype has ten or more counts. The chain couples TRBV7-2 to TRBJ1-6; no clear D. This CDR3 is 14 amino acids long. From germline, CDR1 is SGHTA and CDR2 FQGNSA. Trimming shortened V by 0 bases and J by 6 bases, and 6 bases separated the two germline ends. CDR3 bases: TGTGCCAGCAGCTTAGCGACGGTTAATTCACCCCTCCACTTT. Translated: CASSLATVNSPLHF. Full variable domain (missing parts from reference TRBV7-2 and TRBJ1-6): GAGVSQSPSNKVTEKGKDVELRCDPISGHTALYWYRQSLGQGLEFLIYFQGNSAPDKSGLPSDRFSAERTGGSVSTLTIQRTQQEDSAVYLCASSLATVNSPLHFGNGTRLTVT.

The chain links TRBV10-3 to TRBJ2-5; 10 positions match TRBD1. The CDR3 is 15 residues long. Germline values: CDR1 ENHRY, CDR2 SYGVKD. V was pared by 10 bases and J by 5 bases, with 13 bases of the junction left unmatched. DNA of the CDR3: TGTGCCAGCAGCCACCAGACAGGGGGCCAGGAGACCCAGTACTTC. This translates into CASSHQTGGQETQYF.

This clonotype was picked up one time. This chain joins TRBV20-1 and TRBJ2-1, with 8 bases identical to TRBD1. Germline CDR1 and CDR2: DFQATT and SNEGSKA (reference sequence). The CDR3 length is 14 residues. J gave up 12 bases and V 3 bases, and 13 bases lay outside the gene matches. The CDR3 reads CSAREGQEGRLQFF. The CDR3 DNA sequence: TGCAGTGCTAGGGAGGGACAGGAGGGGAGATTGCAGTTCTTC.

This clonotype was detected only a few times. The V call is TRBV10-3, the J call TRBJ1-6; possibly TRBD1 for D (5 bases). Trimming pared 0 bases from V and 6 bases from J, leaving 9 bases between. CDR3 length: 15 residues. Germline CDR1 and CDR2: ENHRY and SYGVKD. The CDR3 nucleotides are TGTGCCATCAGTGAGTCGGGACTGCCTAATTCACCCCTCCACTTT. Translating gives CAISESGLPNSPLHF.

About this clonotype itself: As the CDR3 is not closed by the conserved phenylalanine or tryptophan, this likely results from a read error. The chain joins TRBV7-3 to TRBJ2-1; D is perhaps TRBD1 or TRBD2 (5 bases each). The length of the CDR3 is 12 residues. Germline values: CDR1 SGHTA, CDR2 FQGTGA. V was clipped by 4 bases and J by 9 bases, with 10 bases between them. Here the CDR3 DNA reads TGTGCCAGCAGCTCGGGGCTAGGTGAGCAGTTCTCC. Protein: CASSSGLGEQFS.

The chain links TRBV11-1 to TRBJ2-1; 8 positions match TRBD1. After removal of 2 bases from V and 8 bases from J, the junction contained 8 bases not matched to a gene. The CDR3 totals 15 residues. The germline V gene has CDR1 SGHAT and CDR2 FQDESV (reference sequence). In DNA, the CDR3 is TGTGCCAGCAGCTTAACCGGTTCAGGGGGCGATGAGCAGTTCTTC. Translated: CASSLTGSGGDEQFF.

A word on this clonotype: Its ends do not fully match the called genes, so a read error is possible. This chain links TRBV15 with TRBJ1-5; D unclear. Germline CDR1 is LNHNV and CDR2 is YYDKDF (reference sequence). This CDR3 has 14 amino acids. The CDR3, as DNA: TGTGCCGCCAGCAGCTTGGGCTCGGGACAGCCCCAGCATTTT. Its translation: CAASSLGSGQPQHF.

In this sample, this clonotype turned up a few times. V usage is TRBV10-3 and J usage is TRBJ2-7; D possibly matches TRBD1 or TRBD2 (6 bases each). The CDR3 totals 18 residues. Trimming took off 0 bases at V and 0 bases at J, with 18 bases between the two ends. Looked up from germline, CDR1 is ENHRY and CDR2 is SYGVKD. The DNA for the CDR3 is TGTGCCATCAGTGAGTCTACCACTATTAGGGGGGACTCCTACGAGCAGTACTTC. It yields the protein CAISESTTIRGDSYEQYF.

This clonotype has only a few counts. DNA for the CDR3: TGTGCCATCAAGGCCACCTTGGGGTTGAGGGACGAGCAGTACTTC. Translation: CAIKATLGLRDEQYF. V and J are TRBV10-3 and TRBJ2-7, with D maybe TRBD2 (5 bases). The CDR3 contains 15 residues. From germline, CDR1 is ENHRY and CDR2 SYGVKD. V lost 7 bases to trimming and J lost 5 bases, with 21 bases between them.